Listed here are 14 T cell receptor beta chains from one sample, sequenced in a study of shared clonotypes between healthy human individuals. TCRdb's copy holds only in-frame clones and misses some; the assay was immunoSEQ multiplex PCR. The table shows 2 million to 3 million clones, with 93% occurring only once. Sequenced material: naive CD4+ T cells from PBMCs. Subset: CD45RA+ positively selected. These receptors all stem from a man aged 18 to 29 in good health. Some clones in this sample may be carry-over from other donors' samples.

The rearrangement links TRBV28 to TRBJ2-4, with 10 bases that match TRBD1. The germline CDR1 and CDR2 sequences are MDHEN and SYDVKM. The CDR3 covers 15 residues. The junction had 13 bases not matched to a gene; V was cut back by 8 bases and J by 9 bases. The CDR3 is CASSTGQGGGVIQYF. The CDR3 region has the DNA TGTGCCAGCTCTACCGGACAGGGGGGCGGAGTCATTCAGTACTTC.

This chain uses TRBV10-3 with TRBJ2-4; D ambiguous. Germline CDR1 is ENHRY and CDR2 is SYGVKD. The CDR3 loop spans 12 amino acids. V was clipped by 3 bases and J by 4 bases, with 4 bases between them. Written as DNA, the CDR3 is TGTGCCATCAGTGAAACTAAAAACATTCAGTACTTC. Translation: CAISETKNIQYF.

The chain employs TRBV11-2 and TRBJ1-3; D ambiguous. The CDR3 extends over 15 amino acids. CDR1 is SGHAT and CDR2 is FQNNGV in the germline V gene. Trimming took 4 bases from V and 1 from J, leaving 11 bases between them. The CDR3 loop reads CASSSGEVSGNTIYF. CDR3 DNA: TGTGCCAGCAGCTCTGGGGAGGTATCTGGAAACACCATATATTTT.

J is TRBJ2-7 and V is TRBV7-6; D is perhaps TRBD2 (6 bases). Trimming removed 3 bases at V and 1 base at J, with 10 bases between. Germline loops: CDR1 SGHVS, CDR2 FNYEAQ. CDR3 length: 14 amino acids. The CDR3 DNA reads TGTGCCAGCAGCTTGGAGCGGGTGTCCTACGAGCAGTACTTC. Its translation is CASSLERVSYEQYF.

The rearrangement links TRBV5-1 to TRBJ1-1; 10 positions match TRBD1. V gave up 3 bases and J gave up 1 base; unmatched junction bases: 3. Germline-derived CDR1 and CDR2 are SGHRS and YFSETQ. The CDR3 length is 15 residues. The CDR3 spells CASSSGQGKNTEAFF. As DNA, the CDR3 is TGCGCCAGCAGCTCGGGACAGGGGAAGAACACTGAAGCTTTCTTT.

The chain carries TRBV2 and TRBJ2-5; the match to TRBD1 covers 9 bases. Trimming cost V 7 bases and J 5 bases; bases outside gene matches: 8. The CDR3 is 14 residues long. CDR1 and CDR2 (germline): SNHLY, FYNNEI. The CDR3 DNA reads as TGTGCCAGCATGATACAGGGGGCCGGGGAGACCCAGTACTTC. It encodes CASMIQGAGETQYF.

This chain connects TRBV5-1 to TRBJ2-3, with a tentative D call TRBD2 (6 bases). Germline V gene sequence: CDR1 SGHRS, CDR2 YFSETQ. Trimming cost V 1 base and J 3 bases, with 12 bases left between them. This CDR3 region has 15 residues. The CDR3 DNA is TGCGCCAGCAGCTTGAATCGCGGGGATACAGATACGCAGTATTTT. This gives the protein CASSLNRGDTDTQYF.

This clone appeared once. DNA of the CDR3: TGCGCCAGCAGCCCACAGGGACTAGCGAGAGTCAATGAGCAGTTCTTC. Translated: CASSPQGLARVNEQFF. The chain employs TRBV4-1 and TRBJ2-1; 10 positions agree with TRBD2. The CDR3 is 16 amino acids. With V trimmed by 4 bases and J by 6 bases, 9 bases remained unmatched. CDR1 is MGHRA and CDR2 is YSYEKL in the germline V gene.

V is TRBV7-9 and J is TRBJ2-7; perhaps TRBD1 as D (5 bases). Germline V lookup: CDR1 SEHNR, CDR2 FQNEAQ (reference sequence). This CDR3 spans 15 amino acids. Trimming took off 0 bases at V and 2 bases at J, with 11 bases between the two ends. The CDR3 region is CASSLARDSPYEQYF. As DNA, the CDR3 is TGTGCCAGCAGCTTAGCGCGTGACAGTCCCTACGAGCAGTACTTC.

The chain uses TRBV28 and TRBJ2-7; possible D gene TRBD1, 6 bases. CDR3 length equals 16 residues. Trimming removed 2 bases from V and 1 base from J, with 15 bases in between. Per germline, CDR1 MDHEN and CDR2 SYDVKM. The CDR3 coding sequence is TGTGCCAGCAGTTTAGCCCCAGGGGCCGGTTCCTACGAGCAGTACTTC. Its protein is CASSLAPGAGSYEQYF.

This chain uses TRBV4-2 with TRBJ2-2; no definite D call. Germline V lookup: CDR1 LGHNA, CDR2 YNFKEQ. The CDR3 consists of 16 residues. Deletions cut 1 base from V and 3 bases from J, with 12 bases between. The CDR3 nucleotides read TGTGCCAGCAGCCAAGGACGACGGGTCGACACCGGGGAGCTGTTTTTT. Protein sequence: CASSQGRRVDTGELFF.

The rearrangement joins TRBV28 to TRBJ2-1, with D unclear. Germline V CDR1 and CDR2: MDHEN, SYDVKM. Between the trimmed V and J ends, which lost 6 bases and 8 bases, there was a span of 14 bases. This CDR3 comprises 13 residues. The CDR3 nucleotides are TGTGCCAGCAGGGTTGGCAGCTCCCATGAGCAGTTCTTC. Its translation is CASRVGSSHEQFF. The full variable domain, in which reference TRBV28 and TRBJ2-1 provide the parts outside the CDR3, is DVKVTQSSRYLVKRTGEKVFLECVQDMDHENMFWYRQDPGLGLRLIYFSYDVKMKEKGDIPEGYSVSREKKERFSLILESASTNQTSMYLCASRVGSSHEQFFGPGTRLTVL.

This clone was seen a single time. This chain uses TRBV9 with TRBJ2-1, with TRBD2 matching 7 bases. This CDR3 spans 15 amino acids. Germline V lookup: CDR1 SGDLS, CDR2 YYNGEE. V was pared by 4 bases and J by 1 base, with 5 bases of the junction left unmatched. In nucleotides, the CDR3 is TGTGCCAGCAGCCCAAGCGGGAATTCCTACAATGAGCAGTTCTTC. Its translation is CASSPSGNSYNEQFF.

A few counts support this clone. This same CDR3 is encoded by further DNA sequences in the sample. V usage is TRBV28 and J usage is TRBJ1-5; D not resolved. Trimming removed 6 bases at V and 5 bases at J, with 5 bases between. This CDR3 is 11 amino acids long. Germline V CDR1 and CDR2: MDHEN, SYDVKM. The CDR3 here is CASSLDQPQHF. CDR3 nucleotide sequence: TGTGCCAGCAGCCTCGATCAGCCCCAGCATTTT.